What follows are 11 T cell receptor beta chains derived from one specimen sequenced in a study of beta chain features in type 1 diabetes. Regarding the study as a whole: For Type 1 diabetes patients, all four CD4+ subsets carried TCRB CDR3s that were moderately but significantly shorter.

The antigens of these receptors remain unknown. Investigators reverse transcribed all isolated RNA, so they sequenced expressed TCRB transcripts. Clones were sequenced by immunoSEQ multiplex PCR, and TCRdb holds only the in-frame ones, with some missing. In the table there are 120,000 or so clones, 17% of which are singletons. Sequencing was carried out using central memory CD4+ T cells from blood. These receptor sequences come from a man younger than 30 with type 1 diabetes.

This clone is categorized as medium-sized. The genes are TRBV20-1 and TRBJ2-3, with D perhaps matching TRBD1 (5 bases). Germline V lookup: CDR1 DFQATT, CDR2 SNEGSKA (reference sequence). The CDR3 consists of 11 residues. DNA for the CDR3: TGCGGTGTCGTAGGGGTCAATACGCAGTATTTT. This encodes CGVVGVNTQYF.

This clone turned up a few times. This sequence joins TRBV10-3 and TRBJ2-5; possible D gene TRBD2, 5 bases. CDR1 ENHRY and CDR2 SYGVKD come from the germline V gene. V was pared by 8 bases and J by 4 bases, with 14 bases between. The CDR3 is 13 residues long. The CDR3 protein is CAIVERWGETQYF. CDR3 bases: TGTGCCATCGTGGAGCGGTGGGGAGAGACCCAGTACTTC.

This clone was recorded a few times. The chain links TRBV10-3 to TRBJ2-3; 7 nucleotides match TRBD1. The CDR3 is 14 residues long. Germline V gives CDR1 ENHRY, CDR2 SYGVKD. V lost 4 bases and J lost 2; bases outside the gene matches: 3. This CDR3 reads CAISGTGTTDTQYF. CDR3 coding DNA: TGTGCCATCAGTGGGACAGGAACCACAGATACGCAGTATTTT.

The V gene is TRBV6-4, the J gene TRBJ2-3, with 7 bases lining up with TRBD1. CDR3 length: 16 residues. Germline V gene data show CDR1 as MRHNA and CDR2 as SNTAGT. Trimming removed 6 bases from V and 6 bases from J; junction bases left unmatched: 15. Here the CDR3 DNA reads TGTGCCAGCAGCCAAACCGGGACAGCTCTCCGGGATACGCAGTATTTT. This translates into CASSQTGTALRDTQYF.

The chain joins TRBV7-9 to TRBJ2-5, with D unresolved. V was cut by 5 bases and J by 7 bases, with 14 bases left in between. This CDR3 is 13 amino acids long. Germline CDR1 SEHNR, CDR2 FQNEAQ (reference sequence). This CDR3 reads CASSPGRSRTQYF. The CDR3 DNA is TGTGCCAGCAGCCCGGGTAGATCTAGGACCCAGTACTTC.

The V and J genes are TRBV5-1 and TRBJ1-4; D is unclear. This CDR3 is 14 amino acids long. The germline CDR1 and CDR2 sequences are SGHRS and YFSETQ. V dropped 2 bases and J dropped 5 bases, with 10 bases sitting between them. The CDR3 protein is CASSFLDPNEKLFF. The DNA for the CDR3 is TGCGCCAGCAGCTTTCTGGATCCCAATGAAAAACTGTTTTTT. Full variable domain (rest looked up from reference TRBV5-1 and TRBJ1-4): KAGVTQTPRYLIKTRGQQVTLSCSPISGHRSVSWYQQTPGQGLQFLFEYFSETQRNKGNFPGRFSGRQFSNSRSEMNVSTLELGDSALYLCASSFLDPNEKLFFGSGTQLSVL.

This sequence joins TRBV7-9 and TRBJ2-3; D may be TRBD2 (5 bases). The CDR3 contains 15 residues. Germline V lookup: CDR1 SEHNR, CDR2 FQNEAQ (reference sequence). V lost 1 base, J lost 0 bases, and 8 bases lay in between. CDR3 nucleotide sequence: TGTGCCAGCAGCTTAGTACCGGGAAGCACAGATACGCAGTATTTT. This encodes CASSLVPGSTDTQYF.

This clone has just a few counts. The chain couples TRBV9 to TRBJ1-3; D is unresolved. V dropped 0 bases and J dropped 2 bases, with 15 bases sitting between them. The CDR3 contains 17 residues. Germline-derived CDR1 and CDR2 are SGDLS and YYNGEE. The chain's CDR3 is CASSVGISASTGNTIYF. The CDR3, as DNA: TGTGCCAGCAGCGTAGGTATTAGTGCCAGTACTGGAAACACCATATATTTT. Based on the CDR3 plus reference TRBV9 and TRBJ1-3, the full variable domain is DSGVTQTPKHLITATGQRVTLRCSPRSGDLSVYWYQQSLDQGLQFLIQYYNGEERAKGNILERFSAQQFPDLHSELNLSSLELGDSALYFCASSVGISASTGNTIYFGEGSWLTVV.

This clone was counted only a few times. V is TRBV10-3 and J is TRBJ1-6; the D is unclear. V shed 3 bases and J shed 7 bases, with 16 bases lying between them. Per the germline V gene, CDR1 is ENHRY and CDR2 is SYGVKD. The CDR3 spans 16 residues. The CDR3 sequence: CAISDSPGGFNSPLHF. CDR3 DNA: TGTGCCATCAGTGATTCGCCGGGAGGATTCAATTCACCCCTCCACTTT.

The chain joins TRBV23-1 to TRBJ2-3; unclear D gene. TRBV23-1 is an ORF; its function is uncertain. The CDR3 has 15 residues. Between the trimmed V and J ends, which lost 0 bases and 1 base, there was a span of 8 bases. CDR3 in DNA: TGCGCCAGCAGTCAATCGGAGAGTGGCACAGATACGCAGTATTTT. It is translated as CASSQSESGTDTQYF.

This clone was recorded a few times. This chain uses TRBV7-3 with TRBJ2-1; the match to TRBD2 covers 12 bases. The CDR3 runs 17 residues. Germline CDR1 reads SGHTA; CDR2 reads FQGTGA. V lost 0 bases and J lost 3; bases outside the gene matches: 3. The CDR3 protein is CASSLTTSGGFYNEQFF. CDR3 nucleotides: TGTGCCAGCAGCTTAACGACTAGCGGGGGATTCTACAATGAGCAGTTCTTC.